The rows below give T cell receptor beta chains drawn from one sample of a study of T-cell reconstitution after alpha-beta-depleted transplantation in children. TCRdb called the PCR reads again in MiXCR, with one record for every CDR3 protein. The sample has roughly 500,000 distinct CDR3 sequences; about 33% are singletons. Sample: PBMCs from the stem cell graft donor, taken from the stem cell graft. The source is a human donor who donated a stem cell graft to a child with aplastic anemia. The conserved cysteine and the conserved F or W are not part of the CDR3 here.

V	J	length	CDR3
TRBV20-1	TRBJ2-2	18	SARVPRGTSGTLSAGELF
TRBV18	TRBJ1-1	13	ASSLNRAGATEAF
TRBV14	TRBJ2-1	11	ASSQLGRSEQF
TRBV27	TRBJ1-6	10	ASSLAGSPLH
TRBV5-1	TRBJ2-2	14	ASSHRDVRNTGELF
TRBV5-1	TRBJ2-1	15	ASSLVTQSSHYNEQF
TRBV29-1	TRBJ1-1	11	SQKSGTNTEAF
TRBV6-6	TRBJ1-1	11	ASSPRMNTEAF
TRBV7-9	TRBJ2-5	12	ASSGDLPSETQY
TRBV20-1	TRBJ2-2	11	SAIGGNTGELF